A single sample gave rise to the 10 T cell receptor beta chains below, sequenced in a study of cytomegalovirus exposure and HLA in healthy donors. Profiled with immunoSEQ multiplex PCR; TCRdb holds only in-frame clones, not every one. The repertoire includes about 240,000 clones, 87% of them detected once, and about 3% sits in the top ten. Sequenced: PBMCs. Source of these receptors: a man between 18 and 35 years old in good health and CMV-seronegative.

About this clone itself: An end of the junction does not agree with germline; a read error may underlie this. The V gene is TRBV29-1, the J gene TRBJ1-2; no clear D gene. Germline lookup yields CDR1 SQVTM and CDR2 ANQGSEA. The CDR3 sequence is 12 residues long. The CDR3 reads CSVKEGLPGYTF. In DNA form, the CDR3 reads TGCAGCGTTAAAGAAGGACTTCCTGGCTACACCTTC.

The V gene is TRBV25-1, the J gene TRBJ2-3, with D hard to call. The CDR3 contains 12 residues. Germline values: CDR1 MGHDK, CDR2 SYGVNS. With 5 bases removed from V and 3 bases from J, the gap between germline ends came to 6 bases. The CDR3 region is CASSLTTDTQYF. In DNA, the CDR3 is TGTGCCAGCAGTTTAACAACAGATACGCAGTATTTT. Combining the CDR3 with reference TRBV25-1 and TRBJ2-3 gives the whole variable domain EADIYQTPRYLVIGTGKKITLECSQTMGHDKMYWYQQDPGMELHLIHYSYGVNSTEKGDLSSESTVSRIRTEHFPLTLESARPSHTSQYLCASSLTTDTQYFGPGTRLTVL.

The chain links TRBV6-5 to TRBJ1-5; tentatively, D is TRBD1 (6 bases). CDR3 length: 15 residues. The V end lost 0 bases, the J end lost 3 bases, and 9 bases lay between the germline ends. CDR1 is MNHEY, CDR2 SVGAGI, per germline. The DNA of the CDR3 is TGTGCCAGCAGTTACTCGACAGGTAACAATCAGCCCCAGCATTTT. Translated: CASSYSTGNNQPQHF.

The V gene is TRBV29-1, the J gene TRBJ2-1; 10 nucleotides align to TRBD1. J gave up 0 bases and V 7 bases, and 9 bases lay outside the gene matches. This CDR3 spans 16 amino acids. Germline values: CDR1 SQVTM, CDR2 ANQGSEA. In nucleotides, the CDR3 is TGCAGCGGACAGGGGGCTACAGATAGCTCCTACAATGAGCAGTTCTTC. Encoded protein: CSGQGATDSSYNEQFF.

The gene calls are TRBV4-3 and TRBJ2-2, with D perhaps TRBD1 (5 bases). Germline V lookup: CDR1 LGHNA, CDR2 YSLEER. Trimming removed 0 bases from V and 5 bases from J, with 10 bases in between. This CDR3 comprises 15 residues. The CDR3 sequence is CASSQDRAGTGELFF. The CDR3 DNA reads as TGCGCCAGCAGCCAAGATAGGGCAGGGACCGGGGAGCTGTTTTTT.

V and J are TRBV28 and TRBJ1-5; D possibly corresponds to TRBD1 (6 bases). Germline CDR1 MDHEN, CDR2 SYDVKM. The germline V and J ends were trimmed by 6 bases and 6 bases, with 15 bases remaining between them. The CDR3 extends over 14 amino acids. CDR3 residues: CASRWGRSSQPQHF. CDR3 nucleotide sequence: TGTGCCAGCAGGTGGGGGCGGTCGAGTCAGCCCCAGCATTTT.

V and J are TRBV30 and TRBJ1-5, with 8 bases fitting TRBD1. With 4 bases clipped from V and 4 bases from J, the junction kept 12 bases outside the gene matches. Per the germline V gene, CDR1 is GTSNPN and CDR2 is SVGIG (reference sequence). The CDR3 is 16 residues long. The CDR3 DNA reads TGTGCCTGGACCCCCCCAGGGGGCTTGGGTAATCAGCCCCAGCATTTT. Residues: CAWTPPGGLGNQPQHF. Full variable domain (missing parts from reference TRBV30 and TRBJ1-5): SQTIHQWPATLVQPVGSPLSLECTVEGTSNPNLYWYRQAAGRGLQLLFYSVGIGQISSEVPQNLSASRPQDRQFILSSKKLLLSDSGFYLCAWTPPGGLGNQPQHFGDGTRLSIL.

The chain is built from TRBV10-3 and TRBJ1-1, with 7 bases that match TRBD1. CDR3 length equals 12 residues. CDR1 and CDR2 (germline): ENHRY, SYGVKD. Germline trimming cut 10 bases from V and 1 base from J; bases unmatched to any gene: 3. The CDR3 nucleotides are TGTGCCACCAACAGGGGGAACACTGAAGCTTTCTTT. It specifies CATNRGNTEAFF.

This chain links TRBV2 with TRBJ2-1; D unclear. V was trimmed by 8 bases and J by 1 base, leaving 3 bases between them. Germline V lookup: CDR1 SNHLY, CDR2 FYNNEI. The CDR3 covers 11 residues. The CDR3 region is CASQSYNEQFF. Written as DNA, the CDR3 is TGTGCCAGCCAATCCTACAATGAGCAGTTCTTC.

As DNA, the CDR3 is TGCAGCGTTGAAGGGTGGCGGGGGCTAAACACCGGGGAGCTGTTTTTT. It encodes CSVEGWRGLNTGELFF. The chain is built from TRBV29-1 and TRBJ2-2; D might be TRBD2 (7 bases). From germline, CDR1 is SQVTM and CDR2 ANQGSEA. Trimming removed 1 base from V and 2 bases from J, with 14 bases in between. The CDR3 runs 16 residues.